This T cell receptor (beta chain) came from a study of T-cell memory formation after mild COVID-19. Study background: Each donor largely had its own TCR clusters.

This clonotype was counted a few times. Its target is not known. General study results and limits: Later expanders leaned toward CD4+, whereas clones contracting from day 15 to 85 were balanced CD4/CD8. Certain responding clones were present in pre-infection memory, suggesting participation of cross-reactive memory.

TCRdb re-called the 5' RACE reads with MiXCR, one entry per CDR3 protein. The sample includes more than 250,000 distinct CDR3 sequences, about 16% of them seen just once. Trimming cost V 3 bases and J 8 bases, with 22 bases left between them. The CDR3 contains 16 residues. Germline lookup yields CDR1 SGHTA and CDR2 FQGNSA. The source material was PBMCs or a T cell subset sorted from them (not recorded which). This rearrangement joins TRBV7-2 to TRBJ1-2; perhaps TRBD1 as D (5 bases). The sequence came from a man aged 18 to 35 who had mild COVID-19 (a few samples of this study predate the infection). Cell type and time point are not known. The CDR3 bases are TGTGCCAGCAGCTTCAATCGGGGGTCGGCTGGTTCCGGCTACACCTTC. This encodes CASSFNRGSAGSGYTF.